A selection of T cell receptor beta chains follows, all from one sample in a study of T-cell reconstitution after alpha-beta-depleted transplantation in children. TCRdb re-derived calls from the PCR reads in MiXCR, one entry per CDR3 protein. There are about 110,000 distinct CDR3 sequences in the sample; 10% to 13% occur only once, and approximately 36% lies in the top ten. The sequences come from PBMCs, collected before TCRalphabeta/CD19-depleted stem cell transplant. These receptors all stem from a boy aged 2 to 10 with acute lymphoblastic leukemia, due to receive a stem cell transplant. Each CDR3 is given without its conserved first and last residue.

TRBV7-9	TRBJ2-1	ASSPGTGGYNEQF
TRBV20-1	TRBJ2-3	SARDRDSTDTQY
TRBV7-6	TRBJ2-1	ASSPVGTSGSSYNEQF
TRBV6-1	TRBJ2-1	ASSLTYSAAYNEQF
TRBV7-3	TRBJ2-6	ASSFTASGANVLT
TRBV14	TRBJ2-1	ASSLLSAGIYNEQF
TRBV13	TRBJ2-5	ASGKIGQETQY
TRBV20-1	TRBJ2-1	SASGMGLAGRLGEQF
TRBV4-1	TRBJ1-5	ASSQVFLSNQPQH
TRBV7-9	TRBJ2-1	ASSLVMAGRNEQF
TRBV20-1	TRBJ2-2	SASTGTTGELF
TRBV2	TRBJ2-1	ASSSAPGLAGDHSYNEQF
TRBV5-1	TRBJ1-5	ASSIDGQGGQPQH
TRBV7-8	TRBJ2-2	ASSSKTGQNTGELF
TRBV15	TRBJ2-1	ATSRQVGVENPSYNEQF
TRBV15	TRBJ2-6	ATSRDLSGGLSTGANVLT
TRBV29-1	TRBJ2-1	SVAPTERQTNEQF
TRBV18	TRBJ1-2	ASSPVGQGHVSYGYT
TRBV20-1	TRBJ2-7	SASVPGSSYEQY
TRBV11-2	TRBJ2-3	ASSSDGRPADTQY
TRBV6-5	TRBJ1-2	ASSYQVGQGMNGYT
TRBV5-5	TRBJ2-1	ASKSRGLSNEQF
TRBV20-1	TRBJ2-7	SASLLGVSYEQY
TRBV7-2	TRBJ1-2	ASSIRDLYGYT
TRBV14	TRBJ2-5	ASSQDYRGRETQY
TRBV12-3/TRBV12-4	TRBJ2-2	ASNLPSAGQNTGELF
TRBV11-2	TRBJ1-2	ASSLPRGYGYT
TRBV7-9	TRBJ2-3	ASSLAGPPDTQY
TRBV6-2/TRBV6-3	TRBJ2-2	ASSLQGSGTGELF
TRBV29-1	TRBJ2-2	SVEWQGATGELF
TRBV28	TRBJ2-2	ASSYYRGRTGELF
TRBV7-9	TRBJ2-2	ASSPVTRANTGELF
TRBV6-2/TRBV6-3	TRBJ1-1	ASNPDRGNAEAF
TRBV5-1	TRBJ2-1	ASSLGLDRGSNEQF
TRBV4-1	TRBJ2-7	ASSPLQAALYEQY
TRBV3-1	TRBJ2-7	ASSQTGTGGYEQY
TRBV5-1	TRBJ2-7	ASSWGLADSSYEQY
TRBV5-1	TRBJ2-1	ASSLGGSYNEQF
TRBV28	TRBJ2-1	ASSPNRNEQF
TRBV7-2	TRBJ2-5	ASSLGVDRRETQY
TRBV7-9	TRBJ1-1	ASSPQVNTEAF
TRBV20-1	TRBJ1-1	SARGIWLENTEAF
TRBV7-6	TRBJ2-3	ASSPWGGADTQY
TRBV6-1	TRBJ1-3	ASRLRPGNTIY
TRBV4-1	TRBJ2-2	ASSQVRGSVTGELF
TRBV10-3	TRBJ2-3	AISEVDTSTDTQY
TRBV29-1	TRBJ2-7	SVGGGSGRYEQY
TRBV5-1	TRBJ2-7	TSRTSVETYEQY
TRBV20-1	TRBJ1-5	SARVEGTGNQPQH
TRBV5-1	TRBJ2-7	ASSFGEGYEQY
TRBV4-1	TRBJ2-2	ASSHREGATGELF
TRBV7-9	TRBJ2-5	ASSGGDRSQETQY
TRBV7-9	TRBJ2-3	ASSLSRMSDTQY
TRBV7-2	TRBJ2-1	ASSETPDRVNYNEQF
TRBV20-1	TRBJ1-2	SARGPRTPNYGYT